A single sample is the source of the 15 T cell receptor beta chains below, sequenced in a study of T-cell memory formation after mild COVID-19. A single record per CDR3 protein comes from TCRdb applying MiXCR to the 5' RACE reads. Of about 350,000 distinct CDR3 sequences listed, approximately 15% were seen once; the top ten hold 22%. Sequencing was performed on PBMCs or a T cell subset sorted from them (not recorded which). The receptors originated from a man aged 18 to 29 who had mild COVID-19 (a few samples of this study predate the infection). Cell type and time point are not known.

V usage is TRBV10-3 and J usage is TRBJ2-3; 8 bases are shared with TRBD2. CDR3 size: 14 residues. Germline lookup yields CDR1 ENHRY and CDR2 SYGVKD. The trim removed 10 bases at V and 2 bases at J, leaving 8 bases unmatched. DNA for the CDR3: TGTGCCACCTCCACCGGGGGGGCCACAGATACGCAGTATTTT. This encodes CATSTGGATDTQYF.

CDR3 region: CATKGTATDTQYF. CDR3 bases: TGTGCCACCAAAGGGACGGCCACAGATACGCAGTATTTT. The rearrangement uses TRBV24-1 and TRBJ2-3; D possibly uses TRBD1 or TRBD2 (5 bases each). Germline assignment: CDR1 KGHDR and CDR2 SFDVKD. Trimming took 8 bases from V and 2 from J, leaving 10 bases between them. This CDR3 is 13 amino acids long.

This clonotype was detected many times. V and J are TRBV11-1 and TRBJ2-6, with 11 nucleotides matching TRBD1. CDR3 size: 17 residues. With V trimmed by 4 bases and J by 1 base, 3 bases remained unmatched. Germline V lookup: CDR1 SGHAT, CDR2 FQDESV (reference sequence). The CDR3 coding sequence is TGTGCCAGCAGCTCCTGGGACAGGGGGTCTGGGGCCAACGTCCTGACTTTC. Its translation: CASSSWDRGSGANVLTF.

The chain carries TRBV4-3 and TRBJ2-3, with TRBD2 as a possible D gene (5 bases). V gave up 0 bases and J gave up 3 bases, with 22 bases separating them. This CDR3 has 19 amino acids. Germline values: CDR1 LGHNA, CDR2 YSLEER. The CDR3 region has the DNA TGCGCCAGCAGCCAAGACCGGGAACCGGGCCCCTCGGGGACAGATACGCAGTATTTT. It specifies CASSQDREPGPSGTDTQYF.

This rearrangement joins TRBV30 to TRBJ1-1; TRBD1 agrees at 9 bases. With V trimmed by 8 bases and J by 1 base, 5 bases remained unmatched. The germline V gene encodes CDR1 GTSNPN and CDR2 SVGIG (reference sequence). CDR3 length: 13 residues. In DNA form, the CDR3 reads TGTGCCGGACAGGGGACCTCGAACACTGAAGCTTTCTTT. It specifies CAGQGTSNTEAFF.

This clonotype was seen only a few times. The chain combines TRBV6-6 with TRBJ1-2; maybe TRBD1 (6 bases). With 7 bases removed from V and 8 bases from J, the gap between germline ends came to 14 bases. Germline V gene lookup returns CDR1 MNHNY and CDR2 SVGAGI (reference sequence). The CDR3 contains 12 residues. This chain's CDR3 is CASTRQAGGYTF. CDR3 bases: TGTGCCAGCACCCGACAGGCGGGCGGCTACACCTTC.

This clonotype appeared a few times. The rearrangement joins TRBV6-2 or TRBV6-3 to TRBJ2-1; 8 positions agree with TRBD2. The CDR3 is made up of 16 amino acids. After removal of 7 bases from V and 0 bases from J, the junction contained 8 bases not matched to a gene. CDR1 MNHEY and CDR2 SVGEGT come from the germline V gene. The CDR3 region is CASTQERGSSYNEQFF. CDR3 bases: TGTGCCAGCACCCAGGAGCGGGGGAGCTCCTACAATGAGCAGTTCTTC.

This clonotype was recorded a few times. The CDR3 DNA follows: TGTGCCAGCAGCTTAGTGCCATCTGGGGTGGAGACCCAGTACTTC. The encoded protein is CASSLVPSGVETQYF. The chain recombines TRBV7-9 with TRBJ2-5; D unclear. In germline, CDR1 is SEHNR, CDR2 FQNEAQ (reference sequence). Trimming took 1 base from V and 5 from J, leaving 14 bases between them. The CDR3 consists of 15 residues.

The V call is TRBV24-1, the J call TRBJ1-5; 9 positions agree with TRBD1. CDR3 length equals 16 residues. The J segment lost 3 bases and the V segment lost 4 bases, leaving 6 bases of the junction unmatched. CDR1 and CDR2 from the germline V gene are KGHDR and SFDVKD. The CDR3 is CATSDQGQGDNQPQHF. CDR3 in DNA: TGTGCCACCAGTGACCAGGGACAGGGTGACAATCAGCCCCAGCATTTT.

The CDR3 here is CASSPRDGATLGLFF. CDR3 DNA sequence: TGTGCCAGCAGCCCCCGGGACGGAGCAACTTTAGGGCTGTTTTTT. The J gene is TRBJ1-4, the V gene TRBV3-1; perhaps TRBD1 as D (5 bases). V shed 4 bases and J shed 14 bases, with 23 bases lying between them. The CDR3 covers 15 residues. The germline CDR1 and CDR2 sequences are LGHDT and YNNKEL (reference sequence).

The table lists this clonotype with a few counts. CDR3 in amino acids: CASSLTDNGYTF. The DNA for the CDR3 is TGTGCCAGCAGTTTGACCGACAATGGCTACACCTTC. V and J are TRBV28 and TRBJ1-2; D is undetermined. Germline CDR1 MDHEN, CDR2 SYDVKM. Trimming left V 3 bases short and J 6 bases short, with 8 bases between. The CDR3 is made up of 12 amino acids.

The chain is built from TRBV29-1 and TRBJ2-5; D may be TRBD1 or TRBD2 (5 bases each). This CDR3 has 18 amino acids. The V end was cut by 2 bases, the J end by 0 bases, with 22 bases between. CDR1 and CDR2 from the germline V gene are SQVTM and ANQGSEA. CDR3 in amino acids: CSVESRGGVRGDQETQYF. CDR3 nucleotide sequence: TGCAGCGTTGAATCCAGAGGTGGGGTGAGGGGAGACCAAGAGACCCAGTACTTC.

This sequence joins TRBV12-3 or TRBV12-4 and TRBJ1-4, with TRBD1 matching over 8 bases. V dropped 6 bases and J dropped 11; count of bases not matched to a gene: 14. The CDR3 is 15 amino acids. CDR3 in amino acids: CASSPGDRPGIKLFF. CDR3 nucleotides: TGTGCCAGCAGCCCGGGGGACAGGCCGGGTATCAAACTGTTTTTT.

The chain links TRBV6-6 to TRBJ2-6; tentative D call: TRBD1 (6 bases). Germline V gene data show CDR1 as MNHNY and CDR2 as SVGAGI (reference sequence). This CDR3 comprises 15 residues. With 5 bases removed from V and 1 base from J, the gap between germline ends came to 9 bases. The CDR3 DNA reads TGTGCCAGCAGTAAACAGGGTTCTGGGGCCAACGTCCTGACTTTC. Translated: CASSKQGSGANVLTF.

This clonotype has a handful of counts. The chain recombines TRBV4-1 with TRBJ2-3; perhaps TRBD2 as D (5 bases). The CDR3 is 16 amino acids. V was shortened by 0 bases and J by 5 bases, with 15 bases between the two germline ends. Germline values: CDR1 MGHRA, CDR2 YSYEKL. The DNA of the CDR3 is TGCGCCAGCAGCCAAGAGCCGTCTAGCCGAGGAGATACGCAGTATTTT. This gives the protein CASSQEPSSRGDTQYF.